This note documents a single TCR beta chain sequence. What it recognizes is unknown. Here immunoSEQ multiplex PCR was the method, and the copy in TCRdb shows in-frame clones only, minus some. Among about 48,000 clones listed, approximately 86% were seen once. This CDR3 has 15 residues. V lost 1 base and J lost 7; bases outside the gene matches: 4. CDR1 is SGHTA, CDR2 FQGNSA, per germline. The data were taken from a study of T cell responses to AZD1222 COVID-19 vaccine. Broader study findings: When two AZD1222 doses had been given, Spike-specific TCR breadth and depth rose.

The input for sequencing was peripheral blood, taken 28 days after the second AZD1222 dose. The sequence came from an adult who received the AZD1222 COVID-19 vaccine. The chain is built from TRBV7-2 and TRBJ1-6; 7 bases fit TRBD1. CDR3 in DNA: TGTGCCAGCAGCTTAGGGGACAGAGACAATTCACCCCTCCACTTT. It is translated as CASSLGDRDNSPLHF.